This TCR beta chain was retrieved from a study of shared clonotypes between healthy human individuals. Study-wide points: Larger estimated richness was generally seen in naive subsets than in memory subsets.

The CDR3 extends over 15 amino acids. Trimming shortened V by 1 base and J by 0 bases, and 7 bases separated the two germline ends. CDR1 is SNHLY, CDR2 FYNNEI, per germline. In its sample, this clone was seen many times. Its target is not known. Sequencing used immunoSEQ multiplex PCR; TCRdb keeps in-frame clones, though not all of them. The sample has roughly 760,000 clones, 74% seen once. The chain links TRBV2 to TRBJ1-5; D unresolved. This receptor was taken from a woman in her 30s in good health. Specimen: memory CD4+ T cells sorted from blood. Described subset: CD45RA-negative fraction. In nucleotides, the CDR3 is TGTGCCAGCAGTGAAGAACTGTTTAGCAATCAGCCCCAGCATTTT. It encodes CASSEELFSNQPQHF.